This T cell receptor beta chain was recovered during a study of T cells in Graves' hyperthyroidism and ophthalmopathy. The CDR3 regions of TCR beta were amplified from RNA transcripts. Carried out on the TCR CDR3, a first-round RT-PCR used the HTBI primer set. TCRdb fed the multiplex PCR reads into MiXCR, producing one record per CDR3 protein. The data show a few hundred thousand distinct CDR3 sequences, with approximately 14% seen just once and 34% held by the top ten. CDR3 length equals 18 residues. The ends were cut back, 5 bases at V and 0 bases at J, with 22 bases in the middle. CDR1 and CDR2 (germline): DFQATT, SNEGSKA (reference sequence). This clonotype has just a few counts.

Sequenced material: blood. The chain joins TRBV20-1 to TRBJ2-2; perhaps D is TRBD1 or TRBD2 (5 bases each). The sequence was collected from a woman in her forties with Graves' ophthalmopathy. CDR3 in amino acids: CSAPLAGGGSSNTGELFF. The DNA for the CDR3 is TGCAGTGCTCCCCTAGCAGGTGGGGGATCCTCGAACACCGGGGAGCTGTTTTTT.